This T cell receptor beta chain appears in the sequencing data of a study of metastatic and nonmetastatic thyroid tumors. Study-level background: It was across blood and tumor or nodule tissue from malignant and benign thyroid patients that repertoires were compared.

Study observations and caveats: Across blood and tumor, TCR beta diversity in malignant thyroid tumors was reportedly significantly higher than in benign nodules.

Per the germline V gene, CDR1 is LNHDA and CDR2 is SQIVND (reference sequence). V lost 3 bases and J lost 5; bases outside the gene matches: 12. The CDR3 length is 16 residues. TCRdb recomputed clones from the PCR reads via MiXCR. Of 34,000 or so clones detected, around a fifth appear once; the ten largest clones hold 8%. Thyroid surgery took place with no prior treatment in any patient. With regard to this clone: Its antigen is not identified.

The sequenced sample was blood. This sequence joins TRBV19 and TRBJ2-7; 8 bases map to TRBD1. The TCR originated in a female donor with papillary thyroid cancer or a benign thyroid nodule (not recorded which). Some clones in this sample may be carry-over from other donors' samples. The CDR3: CASSMGTGTGRDEQYF. The CDR3 DNA sequence: TGTGCCAGTAGTATGGGGACCGGGACAGGTAGGGACGAGCAGTACTTC.